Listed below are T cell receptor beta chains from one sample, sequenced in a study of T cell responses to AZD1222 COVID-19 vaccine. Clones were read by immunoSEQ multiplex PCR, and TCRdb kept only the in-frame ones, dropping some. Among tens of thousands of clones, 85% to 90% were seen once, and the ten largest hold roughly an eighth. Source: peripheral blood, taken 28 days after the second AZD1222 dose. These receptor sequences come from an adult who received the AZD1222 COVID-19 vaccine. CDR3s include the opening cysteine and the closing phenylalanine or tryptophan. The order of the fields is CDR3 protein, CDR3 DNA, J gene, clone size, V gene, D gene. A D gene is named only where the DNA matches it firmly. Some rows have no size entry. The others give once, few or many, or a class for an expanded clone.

CDR3: CASKRQVLTDTQYF
DNA: TGTGCCAGCAAGCGGCAGGTTCTCACAGATACGCAGTATTTT
J: TRBJ2-3
size: NA
V: TRBV11-2
D: NA

CDR3: CASIPDYRPAGELFF
DNA: TGTGCCAGCATCCCTGATTACCGTCCCGCCGGGGAGCTGTTTTTT
J: TRBJ2-2
size: NA
V: TRBV2
D: NA

CDR3: CASSERDGAYEQYF
DNA: TGTGCCAGCAGTGAACGGGACGGAGCCTACGAGCAGTACTTC
J: TRBJ2-7
size: NA
V: TRBV2
D: NA

CDR3: CASKWRGFIDATDTQYF
DNA: TGTGCCAGCAAGTGGAGAGGGTTTATAGACGCCACAGATACGCAGTATTTT
J: TRBJ2-3
size: NA
V: TRBV2
D: NA

CDR3: CATSDPRGGETQYF
DNA: TGTGCCACCAGTGATCCGAGGGGAGGGGAGACCCAGTACTTC
J: TRBJ2-5
size: NA
V: TRBV24-1
D: TRBD2

CDR3: CASPAGGAPGQFF
DNA: TGTGCCAGCCCGGCGGGCGGGGCGCCGGGGCAGTTCTTC
J: TRBJ2-1
size: NA
V: TRBV12-3/TRBV12-4
D: NA

CDR3: CASSSGDSFNTEAFF
DNA: TGTGCCAGCAGCTCCGGGGACAGTTTTAACACTGAAGCTTTCTTT
J: TRBJ1-1
size: NA
V: TRBV11-3
D: TRBD1

CDR3: CASSYPSDGRLETEAFF
DNA: TGTGCCAGCAGTTACCCGAGTGATGGACGGCTAGAAACTGAAGCTTTCTTT
J: TRBJ1-1
size: NA
V: TRBV6-2/TRBV6-3
D: NA

CDR3: CARCRENAPNQPQHF
DNA: TGTGCCAGATGCCGGGAGAACGCCCCCAATCAGCCCCAGCATTTT
J: TRBJ1-5
size: once
V: TRBV3-1/TRBV3-2
D: NA

CDR3: CASTTVLGYTF
DNA: TGTGCCAGCACTACAGTTTTGGGCTACACCTTC
J: TRBJ1-2
size: once
V: TRBV2
D: NA

CDR3: CAWSVRGYEQYF
DNA: TGTGCCTGGAGTGTAAGGGGATACGAGCAGTACTTC
J: TRBJ2-7
size: NA
V: TRBV30
D: NA

CDR3: CASRGGEKYEQYF
DNA: TGTGCCAGCAGAGGCGGGGAGAAATACGAGCAGTACTTC
J: TRBJ2-7
size: NA
V: TRBV2
D: NA

CDR3: CASSDGTSDTDTQYF
DNA: TGTGCCAGCAGTGACGGGACTAGCGACACAGATACGCAGTATTTT
J: TRBJ2-3
size: NA
V: TRBV6-4
D: TRBD2

CDR3: CASSSGGYEQYF
DNA: TGTGCCAGTAGCTCAGGGGGCTACGAGCAGTACTTC
J: TRBJ2-7
size: NA
V: TRBV19
D: TRBD1

CDR3: CASSFSSEQYF
DNA: TGTGCCAGCAGCTTTAGTAGCGAGCAGTACTTC
J: TRBJ2-7
size: NA
V: TRBV5-4
D: NA

CDR3: CASSWRLGVTYNEQFF
DNA: TGTGCCAGCAGCTGGCGGTTGGGGGTAACCTACAATGAGCAGTTCTTC
J: TRBJ2-1
size: NA
V: TRBV7-6
D: NA

CDR3: CASARDGDYNEQFF
DNA: TGCGCCAGCGCAAGGGACGGAGACTACAATGAGCAGTTCTTC
J: TRBJ2-1
size: NA
V: TRBV10-2
D: NA

CDR3: CAISESLGTGVEKLFF
DNA: TGTGCCATCAGTGAGTCGTTGGGGACAGGGGTCGAAAAACTGTTTTTT
J: TRBJ1-4
size: NA
V: TRBV10-3
D: TRBD1

CDR3: CASSLYSEAFF
DNA: TGTGCCAGCAGCTTGTACAGTGAAGCTTTCTTT
J: TRBJ1-1
size: NA
V: TRBV7-2
D: NA

CDR3: CASSAIQGEAFF
DNA: TGTGCCAGCAGCGCGATACAGGGTGAAGCTTTCTTT
J: TRBJ1-1
size: NA
V: TRBV9
D: NA

CDR3: CASRYPGQDRNTEAFF
DNA: TGTGCCAGCAGGTACCCGGGGCAGGACCGGAACACTGAAGCTTTCTTT
J: TRBJ1-1
size: NA
V: TRBV6-6
D: NA

CDR3: CASTEDRHVGNQPQHF
DNA: TGTGCCAGCACCGAGGACCGGCATGTTGGCAATCAGCCCCAGCATTTT
J: TRBJ1-5
size: NA
V: TRBV6-6
D: NA

CDR3: CASSLVGGEQFF
DNA: TGTGCCAGCAGCTTAGTAGGCGGGGAGCAGTTCTTC
J: TRBJ2-1
size: NA
V: TRBV7-9
D: NA